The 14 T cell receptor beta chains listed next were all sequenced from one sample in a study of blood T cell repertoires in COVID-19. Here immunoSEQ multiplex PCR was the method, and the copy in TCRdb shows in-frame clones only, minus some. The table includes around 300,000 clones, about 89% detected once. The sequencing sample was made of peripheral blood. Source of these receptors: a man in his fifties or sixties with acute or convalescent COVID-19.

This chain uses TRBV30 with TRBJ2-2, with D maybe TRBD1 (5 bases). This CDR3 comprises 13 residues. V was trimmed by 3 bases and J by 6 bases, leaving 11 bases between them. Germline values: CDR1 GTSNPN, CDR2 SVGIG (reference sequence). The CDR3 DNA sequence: TGTGCCTGGAGCGCAGGGCTAGCCGGGGAGCTGTTTTTT. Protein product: CAWSAGLAGELFF. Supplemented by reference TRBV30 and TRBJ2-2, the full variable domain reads SQTIHQWPATLVQPVGSPLSLECTVEGTSNPNLYWYRQAAGRGLQLLFYSVGIGQISSEVPQNLSASRPQDRQFILSSKKLLLSDSGFYLCAWSAGLAGELFFGEGSRLTVL.

In nucleotides, the CDR3 is TGTGCCAGCAGCCAGGGGGCTAGCGGGGGTCGAATCAATGAGCAGTTCTTC. Its translation: CASSQGASGGRINEQFF. The chain carries TRBV3-1 (or the pseudogene TRBV3-2) and TRBJ2-1; the match to TRBD2 covers 10 bases. The CDR3 has 17 residues. The germline V gene has CDR1 LGHDT and CDR2 YNNKEL (reference sequence). V was pared by 3 bases and J by 6 bases, with 11 bases of the junction left unmatched.

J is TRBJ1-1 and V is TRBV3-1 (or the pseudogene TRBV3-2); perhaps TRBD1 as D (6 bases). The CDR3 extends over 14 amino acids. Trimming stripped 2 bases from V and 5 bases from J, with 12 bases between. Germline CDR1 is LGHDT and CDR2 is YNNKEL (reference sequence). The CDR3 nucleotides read TGTGCCAGCAGCCAAAGCCCAGGGGTTACTGAAGCTTTCTTT. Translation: CASSQSPGVTEAFF.

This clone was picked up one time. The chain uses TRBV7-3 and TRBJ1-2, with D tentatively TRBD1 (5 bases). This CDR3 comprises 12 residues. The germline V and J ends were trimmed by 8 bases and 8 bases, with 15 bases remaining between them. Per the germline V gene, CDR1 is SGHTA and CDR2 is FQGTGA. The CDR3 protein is CASSPGGSGYTF. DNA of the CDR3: TGTGCCAGCTCGCCGGGGGGGAGCGGCTACACCTTC. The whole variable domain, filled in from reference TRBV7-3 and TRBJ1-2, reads GAGVSQTPSNKVTEKGKYVELRCDPISGHTALYWYRQSLGQGPEFLIYFQGTGAADDSGLPNDRFFAVRPEGSVSTLKIQRTERGDSAVYLCASSPGGSGYTFGSGTRLTVV.

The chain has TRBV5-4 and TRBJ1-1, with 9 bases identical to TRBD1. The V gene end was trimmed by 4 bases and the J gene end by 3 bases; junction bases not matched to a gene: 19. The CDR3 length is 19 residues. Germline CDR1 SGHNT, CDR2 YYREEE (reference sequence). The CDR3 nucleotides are TGTGCCAGCAGCCGAACCGCAAGACAGGGGGTTAGGGTATACACTGAAGCTTTCTTT. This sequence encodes CASSRTARQGVRVYTEAFF. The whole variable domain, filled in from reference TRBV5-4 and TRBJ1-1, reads ETGVTQSPTHLIKTRGQQVTLRCSSQSGHNTVSWYQQALGQGPQFIFQYYREEENGRGNFPPRFSGLQFPNYSSELNVNALELDDSALYLCASSRTARQGVRVYTEAFFGQGTRLTVV.

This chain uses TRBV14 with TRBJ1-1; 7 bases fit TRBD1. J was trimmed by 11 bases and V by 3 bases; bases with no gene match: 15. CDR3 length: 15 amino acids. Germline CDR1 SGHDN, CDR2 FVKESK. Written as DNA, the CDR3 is TGTGCCAGCAGCCAGTATGAGGGGACAGTAACGTCCGCTTTCTTT. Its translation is CASSQYEGTVTSAFF.

The CDR3, as DNA: TGTGCCAGCAGCTTAGATTGGGGAGGTGAGCAGTTCTTC. This translates into CASSLDWGGEQFF. The chain is built from TRBV7-8 and TRBJ2-1, with a possible D match to TRBD2 (6 bases). The germline CDR1 and CDR2 sequences are SGHVS and FQNEAQ. Deletions cut 1 base from V and 9 bases from J, with 10 bases between. The CDR3 spans 13 residues.

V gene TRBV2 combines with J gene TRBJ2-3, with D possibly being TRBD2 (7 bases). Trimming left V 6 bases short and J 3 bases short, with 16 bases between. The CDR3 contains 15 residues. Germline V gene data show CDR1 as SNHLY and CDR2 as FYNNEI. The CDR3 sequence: CASRRRGGLTDTQYF. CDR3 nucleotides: TGTGCCAGCAGGAGAAGGGGGGGCCTGACAGATACGCAGTATTTT.

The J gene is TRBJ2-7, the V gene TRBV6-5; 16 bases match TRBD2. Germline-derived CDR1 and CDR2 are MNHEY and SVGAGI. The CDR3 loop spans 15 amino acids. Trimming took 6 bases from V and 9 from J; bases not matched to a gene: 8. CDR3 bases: TGTGCCAGCAGCCGGGGACTAGCGGGGGGGCAATGGCAGTACTTC. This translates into CASSRGLAGGQWQYF.

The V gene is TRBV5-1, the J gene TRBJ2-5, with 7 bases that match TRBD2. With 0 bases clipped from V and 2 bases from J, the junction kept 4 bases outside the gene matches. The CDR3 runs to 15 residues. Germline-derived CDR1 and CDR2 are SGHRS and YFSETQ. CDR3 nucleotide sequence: TGCGCCAGCAGCTTGGCCTCGGGGGGACAAGAGACCCAGTACTTC. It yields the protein CASSLASGGQETQYF. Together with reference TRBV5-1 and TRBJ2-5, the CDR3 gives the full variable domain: KAGVTQTPRYLIKTRGQQVTLSCSPISGHRSVSWYQQTPGQGLQFLFEYFSETQRNKGNFPGRFSGRQFSNSRSEMNVSTLELGDSALYLCASSLASGGQETQYFGPGTRLLVL.

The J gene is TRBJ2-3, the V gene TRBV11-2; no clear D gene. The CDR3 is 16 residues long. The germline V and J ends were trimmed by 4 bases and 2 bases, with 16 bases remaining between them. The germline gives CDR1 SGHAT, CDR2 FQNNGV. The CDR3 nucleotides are TGTGCCAGCAGCTCCCCCCGGCAGGCGAACACAGATACGCAGTATTTT. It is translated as CASSSPRQANTDTQYF.

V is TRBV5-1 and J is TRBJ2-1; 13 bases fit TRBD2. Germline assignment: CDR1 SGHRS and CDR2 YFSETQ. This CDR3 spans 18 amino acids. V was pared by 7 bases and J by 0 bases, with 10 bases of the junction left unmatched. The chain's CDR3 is CASGGTSGVFSSYNEQFF. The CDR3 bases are TGCGCCAGCGGGGGGACTAGCGGGGTCTTTAGCTCCTACAATGAGCAGTTCTTC.

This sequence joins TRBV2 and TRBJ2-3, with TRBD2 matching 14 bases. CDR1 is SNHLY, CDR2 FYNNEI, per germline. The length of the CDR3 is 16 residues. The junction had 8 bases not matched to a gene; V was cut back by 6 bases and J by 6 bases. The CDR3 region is CASSLVTSGGVDTQYF. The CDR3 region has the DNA TGTGCCAGCAGCCTCGTGACTAGCGGGGGGGTGGATACGCAGTATTTT.

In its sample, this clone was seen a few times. CDR3 DNA: TGTGCCAGCAGGCTCGCGGGGGGGTGGGGGCCGCAGTATTTT. This translates into CASRLAGGWGPQYF. The chain has TRBV27 and TRBJ2-3; 9 nucleotides align to TRBD2. CDR3 length: 14 amino acids. Losses at the gene ends were 6 bases for V and 10 bases for J; bases not matched to a gene: 11. Germline V gene sequence: CDR1 MNHEY, CDR2 SMNVEV (reference sequence).